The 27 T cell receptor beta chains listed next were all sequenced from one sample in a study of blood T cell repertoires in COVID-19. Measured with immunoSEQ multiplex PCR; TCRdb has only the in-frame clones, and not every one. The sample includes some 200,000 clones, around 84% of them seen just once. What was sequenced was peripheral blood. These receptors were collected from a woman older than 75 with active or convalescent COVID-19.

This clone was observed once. CDR3 loop: CASNTGLQGEKLFF. CDR3 nucleotide sequence: TGTGCCAGCAATACGGGACTTCAAGGAGAAAAACTGTTTTTT. J is TRBJ1-4 and V is TRBV5-6, with a possible D match to TRBD1 (5 bases). V was trimmed by 6 bases and J by 8 bases, leaving 17 bases between them. The CDR3 has 14 residues. CDR1 is SGHDT and CDR2 is YYEEEE in the germline V gene.

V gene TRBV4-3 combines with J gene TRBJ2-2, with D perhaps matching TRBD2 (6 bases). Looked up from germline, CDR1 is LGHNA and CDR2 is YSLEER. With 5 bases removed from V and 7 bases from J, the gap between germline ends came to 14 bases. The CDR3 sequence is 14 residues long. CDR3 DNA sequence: TGCGCCAGCAGCATCTGGAGGGGTGGCGGGGAGCTGTTTTTT. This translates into CASSIWRGGGELFF.

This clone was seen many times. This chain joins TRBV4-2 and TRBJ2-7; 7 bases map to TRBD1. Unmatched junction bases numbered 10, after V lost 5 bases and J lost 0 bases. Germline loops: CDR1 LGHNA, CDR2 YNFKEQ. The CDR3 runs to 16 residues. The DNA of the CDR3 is TGTGCCAGCAGCGCCCAAACAGGGGTGGGCTCCTACGAGCAGTACTTC. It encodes CASSAQTGVGSYEQYF.

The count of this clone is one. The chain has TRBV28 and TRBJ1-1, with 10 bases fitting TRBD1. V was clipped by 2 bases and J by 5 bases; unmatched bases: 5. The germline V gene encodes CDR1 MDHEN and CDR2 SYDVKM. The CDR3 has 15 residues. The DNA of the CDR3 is TGTGCCAGCAGTTTAGGAGGACAGGGGGGAACTGAAGCTTTCTTT. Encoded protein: CASSLGGQGGTEAFF. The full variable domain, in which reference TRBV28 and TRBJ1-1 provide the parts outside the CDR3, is DVKVTQSSRYLVKRTGEKVFLECVQDMDHENMFWYRQDPGLGLRLIYFSYDVKMKEKGDIPEGYSVSREKKERFSLILESASTNQTSMYLCASSLGGQGGTEAFFGQGTRLTVV.

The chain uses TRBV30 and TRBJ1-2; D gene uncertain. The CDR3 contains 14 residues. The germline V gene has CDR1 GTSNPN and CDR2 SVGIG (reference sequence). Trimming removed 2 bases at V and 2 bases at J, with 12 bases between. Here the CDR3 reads CAWSSYKSNYGYTF. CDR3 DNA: TGTGCCTGGAGTAGCTATAAGTCGAACTATGGCTACACCTTC.

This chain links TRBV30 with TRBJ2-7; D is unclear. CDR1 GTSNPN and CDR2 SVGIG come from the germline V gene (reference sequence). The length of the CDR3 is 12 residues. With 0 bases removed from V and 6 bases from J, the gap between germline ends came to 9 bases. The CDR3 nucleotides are TGTGCCTGGAGTGTAGAGGTCTCCGAGCAGTACTTC. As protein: CAWSVEVSEQYF.

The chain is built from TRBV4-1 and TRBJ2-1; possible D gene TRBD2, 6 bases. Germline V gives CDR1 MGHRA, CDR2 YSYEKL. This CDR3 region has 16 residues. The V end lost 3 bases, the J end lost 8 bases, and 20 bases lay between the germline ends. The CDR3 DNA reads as TGCGCCAGCAGCCAGCGGGACTCCGGATTTTTAGATGAGCAGTTCTTC. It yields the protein CASSQRDSGFLDEQFF.

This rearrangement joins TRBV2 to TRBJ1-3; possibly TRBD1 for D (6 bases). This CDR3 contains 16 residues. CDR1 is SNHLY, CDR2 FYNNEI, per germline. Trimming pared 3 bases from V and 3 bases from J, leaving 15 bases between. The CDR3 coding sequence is TGTGCCAGCAGTGATTCCCGCCGGACAGTTGGAAACACCATATATTTT. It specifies CASSDSRRTVGNTIYF.

The CDR3 nucleotides are TGTGCCATCAGTGAACAGGGTGAGAGAACTGAAGCTTTCTTT. Protein sequence: CAISEQGERTEAFF. The chain combines TRBV10-3 with TRBJ1-1; the D gene is possibly TRBD1 (6 bases). Trimming shortened V by 3 bases and J by 5 bases, and 13 bases separated the two germline ends. Per the germline V gene, CDR1 is ENHRY and CDR2 is SYGVKD. This CDR3 region has 14 residues.

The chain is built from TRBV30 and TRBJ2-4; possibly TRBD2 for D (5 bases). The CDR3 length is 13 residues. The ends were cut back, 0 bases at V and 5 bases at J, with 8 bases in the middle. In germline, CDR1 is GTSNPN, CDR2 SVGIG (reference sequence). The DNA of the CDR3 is TGTGCCTGGAGTGTCGGCGGGCAAAACATTCAGTACTTC. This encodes CAWSVGGQNIQYF.

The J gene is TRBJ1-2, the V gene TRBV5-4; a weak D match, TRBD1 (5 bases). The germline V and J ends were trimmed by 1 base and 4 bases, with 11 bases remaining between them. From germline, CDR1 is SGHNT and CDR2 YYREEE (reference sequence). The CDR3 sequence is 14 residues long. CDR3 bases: TGTGCCAGCAGCTTGCGGTGGGGGGGCTATGGCTACACCTTC. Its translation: CASSLRWGGYGYTF.

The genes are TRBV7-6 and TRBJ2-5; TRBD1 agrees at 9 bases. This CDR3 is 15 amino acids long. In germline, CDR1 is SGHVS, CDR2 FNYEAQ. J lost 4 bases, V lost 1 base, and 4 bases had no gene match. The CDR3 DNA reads TGTGCCAGCAGCTTAGGACAGGGGGTTATAGAGACCCAGTACTTC. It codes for CASSLGQGVIETQYF.

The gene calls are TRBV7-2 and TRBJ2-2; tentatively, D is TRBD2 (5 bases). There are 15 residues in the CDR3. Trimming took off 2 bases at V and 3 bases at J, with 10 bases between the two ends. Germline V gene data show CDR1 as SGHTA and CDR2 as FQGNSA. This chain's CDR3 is CASSLLVGDTGELFF. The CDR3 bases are TGTGCCAGCAGCTTATTGGTCGGGGACACCGGGGAGCTGTTTTTT.

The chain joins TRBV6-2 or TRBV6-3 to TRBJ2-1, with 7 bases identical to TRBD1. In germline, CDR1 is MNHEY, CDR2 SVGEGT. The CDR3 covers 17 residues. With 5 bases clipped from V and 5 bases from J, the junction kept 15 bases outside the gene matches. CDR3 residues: CASSRNQGGANHNEQFF. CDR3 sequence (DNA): TGTGCCAGCAGTAGAAACCAAGGGGGCGCAAATCACAATGAGCAGTTCTTC.

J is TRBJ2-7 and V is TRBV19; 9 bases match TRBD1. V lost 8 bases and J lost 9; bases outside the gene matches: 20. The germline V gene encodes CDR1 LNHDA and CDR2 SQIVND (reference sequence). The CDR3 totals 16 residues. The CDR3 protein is CASCVRGQGLSQGQYF. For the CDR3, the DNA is TGTGCCAGTTGCGTGAGAGGACAGGGGTTATCTCAGGGGCAGTACTTC. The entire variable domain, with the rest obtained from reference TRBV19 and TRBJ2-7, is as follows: DGGITQSPKYLFRKEGQNVTLSCEQNLNHDAMYWYRQDPGQGLRLIYYSQIVNDFQKGDIAEGYSVSREKKESFPLTVTSAQKNPTAFYLCASCVRGQGLSQGQYFGPGTRLTVT.

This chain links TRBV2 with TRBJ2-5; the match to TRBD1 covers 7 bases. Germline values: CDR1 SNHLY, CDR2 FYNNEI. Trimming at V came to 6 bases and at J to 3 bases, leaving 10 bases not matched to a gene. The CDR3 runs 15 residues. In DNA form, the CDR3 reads TGTGCCAGCAGGTTACAGGGGCTAGGTGAAGAGACCCAGTACTTC. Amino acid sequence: CASRLQGLGEETQYF.

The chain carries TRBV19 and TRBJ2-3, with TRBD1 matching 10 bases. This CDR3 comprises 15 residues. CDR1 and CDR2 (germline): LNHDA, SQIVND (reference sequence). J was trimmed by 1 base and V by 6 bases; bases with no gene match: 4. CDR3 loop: CASRTGGFGTDTQYF. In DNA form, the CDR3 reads TGTGCCAGTAGGACAGGGGGCTTTGGCACAGATACGCAGTATTTT.

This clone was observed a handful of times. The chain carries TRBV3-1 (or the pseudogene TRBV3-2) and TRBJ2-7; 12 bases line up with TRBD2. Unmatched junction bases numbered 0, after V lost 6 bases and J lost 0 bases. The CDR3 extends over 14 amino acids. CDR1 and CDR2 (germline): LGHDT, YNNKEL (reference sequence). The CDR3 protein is CASRLAGGSYEQYF. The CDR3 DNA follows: TGTGCCAGCAGACTAGCGGGAGGCTCCTACGAGCAGTACTTC.

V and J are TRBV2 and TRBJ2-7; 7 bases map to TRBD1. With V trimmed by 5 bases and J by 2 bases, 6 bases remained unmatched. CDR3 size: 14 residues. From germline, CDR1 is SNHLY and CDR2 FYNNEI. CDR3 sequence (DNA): TGTGCCAGCAGTCCCGGGACAGCCCCCTACGAGCAGTACTTC. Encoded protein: CASSPGTAPYEQYF.

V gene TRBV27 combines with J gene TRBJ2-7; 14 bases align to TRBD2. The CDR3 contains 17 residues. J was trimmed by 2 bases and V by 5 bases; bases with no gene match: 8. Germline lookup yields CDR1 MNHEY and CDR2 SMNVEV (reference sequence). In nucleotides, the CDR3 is TGTGCCAGCAGTGGCGGGACTAGCGGGAGTTTCACCTACGAGCAGTACTTC. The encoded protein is CASSGGTSGSFTYEQYF.

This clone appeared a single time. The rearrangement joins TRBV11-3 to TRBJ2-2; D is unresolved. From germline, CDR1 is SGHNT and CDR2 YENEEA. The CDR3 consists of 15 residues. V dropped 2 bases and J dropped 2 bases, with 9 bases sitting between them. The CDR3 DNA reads TGTGCCAGCAGCTTAAGAACACCTAACACCGGGGAGCTGTTTTTT. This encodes CASSLRTPNTGELFF.

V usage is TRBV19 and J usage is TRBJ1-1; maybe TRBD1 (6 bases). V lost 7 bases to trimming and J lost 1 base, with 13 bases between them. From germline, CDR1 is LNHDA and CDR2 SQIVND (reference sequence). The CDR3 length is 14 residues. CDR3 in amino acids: CASINRGANTEAFF. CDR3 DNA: TGTGCCAGTATAAACCGGGGGGCGAACACTGAAGCTTTCTTT. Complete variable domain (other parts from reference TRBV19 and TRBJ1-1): DGGITQSPKYLFRKEGQNVTLSCEQNLNHDAMYWYRQDPGQGLRLIYYSQIVNDFQKGDIAEGYSVSREKKESFPLTVTSAQKNPTAFYLCASINRGANTEAFFGQGTRLTVV.

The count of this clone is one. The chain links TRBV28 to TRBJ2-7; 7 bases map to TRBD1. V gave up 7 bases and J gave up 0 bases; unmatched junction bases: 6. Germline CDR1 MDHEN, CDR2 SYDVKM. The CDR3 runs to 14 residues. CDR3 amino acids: CASTRQGSSYEQYF. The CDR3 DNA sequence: TGTGCCAGCACTCGACAGGGTAGCTCCTACGAGCAGTACTTC.

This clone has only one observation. The CDR3 DNA follows: TGCGCCAGCAGCTGGTCGACTAGCGGGGTTGTTGAGCAGTTCTTC. Residues: CASSWSTSGVVEQFF. The chain joins TRBV5-1 to TRBJ2-1, with 11 bases identical to TRBD2. The J segment lost 9 bases and the V segment lost 3 bases, leaving 8 bases of the junction unmatched. Germline V gives CDR1 SGHRS, CDR2 YFSETQ. This CDR3 has 15 residues.

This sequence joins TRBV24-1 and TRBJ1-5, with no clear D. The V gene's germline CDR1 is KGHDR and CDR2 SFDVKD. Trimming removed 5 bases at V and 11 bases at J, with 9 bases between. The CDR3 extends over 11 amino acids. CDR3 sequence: CATSGGLAQHF. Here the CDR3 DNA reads TGTGCCACCAGTGGCGGGTTGGCCCAGCATTTT.

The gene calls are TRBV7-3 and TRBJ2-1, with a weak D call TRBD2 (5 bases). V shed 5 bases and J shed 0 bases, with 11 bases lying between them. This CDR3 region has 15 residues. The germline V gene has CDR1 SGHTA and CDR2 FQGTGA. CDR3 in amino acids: CASSAAGISYNEQFF. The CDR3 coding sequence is TGTGCCAGCAGCGCCGCCGGGATCTCCTACAATGAGCAGTTCTTC.

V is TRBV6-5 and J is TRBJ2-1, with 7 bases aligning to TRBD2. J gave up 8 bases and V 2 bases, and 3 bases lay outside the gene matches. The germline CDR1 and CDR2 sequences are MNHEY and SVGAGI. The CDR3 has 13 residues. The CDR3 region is CASSYPGRDEQFF. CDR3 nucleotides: TGTGCCAGCAGTTACCCTGGGAGGGATGAGCAGTTCTTC.